Below are 30 T cell receptor beta chains sequenced from a single sample in a study of graft-versus-host responses after intestinal transplantation. The antigens for these receptors are not known. Only in-frame clones appear in the TCRdb table, and some are missing; sequencing was by immunoSEQ multiplex PCR. The sample lists 90,000 to 120,000 clones, roughly 90% occurring once. Material: unstimulated CD4+ T cells sorted from spleen or lymph node cells, obtained before transplant. These receptors all come from a human donor who was the organ donor for an intestinal transplant.

This clone was observed a few times. This chain uses TRBV25-1 with TRBJ2-3; D call uncertain. The length of the CDR3 is 14 residues. The germline V and J ends were trimmed by 3 bases and 0 bases, with 7 bases remaining between them. CDR1 is MGHDK, CDR2 SYGVNS, per germline. The CDR3 nucleotides read TGTGCCAGCAGTGACGAGGCTAGCACAGATACGCAGTATTTT. Amino acids: CASSDEASTDTQYF.

The chain joins TRBV28 to TRBJ2-7, with TRBD1 matching over 11 bases. The CDR3 length is 16 residues. The germline gives CDR1 MDHEN, CDR2 SYDVKM. Germline trimming cut 2 bases from V and 3 bases from J; bases unmatched to any gene: 6. The CDR3 here is CASSLDRTGGFYEQYF. CDR3 DNA: TGTGCCAGCAGTTTAGATAGGACAGGGGGCTTCTACGAGCAGTACTTC.

Turning to this clone: One junction end does not reproduce the germline sequence, and a read error may be involved. The V and J genes are TRBV23-1 and TRBJ2-7, with 7 bases lining up with TRBD1. TRBV23-1 is treated as an ORF (open reading frame) with a function not yet certain. The CDR3 is made up of 14 amino acids. The CDR3 region is CASSQPGQLYGQYF. The CDR3 DNA follows: TGCGCCAGCAGTCAACCGGGACAGCTTTACGGGCAGTACTTC.

This chain links TRBV5-1 with TRBJ1-5; D is possibly TRBD1 (5 bases). This CDR3 spans 13 amino acids. Per the germline V gene, CDR1 is SGHRS and CDR2 is YFSETQ. V was cut by 0 bases and J by 7 bases, with 8 bases left in between. DNA for the CDR3: TGCGCCAGCAGCTTGGTGGGGCAACAGCCCCAGCATTTT. This sequence encodes CASSLVGQQPQHF.

A remark on this clone: Within the sample, other DNA sequences also encode this same CDR3. This chain joins TRBV18 and TRBJ1-6, with 9 bases aligning to TRBD1. The CDR3 consists of 14 residues. The germline CDR1 and CDR2 sequences are KGHSH and LQKENI. The ends lost 3 bases at V and 6 bases at J; junction bases unmatched: 0. This CDR3 is CASSPGQGNSPLHF. As DNA, the CDR3 is TGTGCCAGCTCACCGGGACAGGGTAATTCACCCCTCCACTTT.

The chain employs TRBV15 and TRBJ2-7; possibly TRBD2 for D (5 bases). The V end lost 5 bases, the J end lost 0 bases, and 17 bases lay between the germline ends. The CDR3 loop spans 16 amino acids. Germline-derived CDR1 and CDR2 are LNHNV and YYDKDF (reference sequence). The chain's CDR3 is CATSDYGRKNSYEQYF. The CDR3 DNA is TGTGCCACCAGCGACTACGGGCGGAAAAACTCCTACGAGCAGTACTTC.

The genes are TRBV7-9 and TRBJ1-2; no reliable D call. Trimming cost V 5 bases and J 3 bases, with 10 bases left between them. Germline lookup yields CDR1 SEHNR and CDR2 FQNEAQ (reference sequence). The CDR3 extends over 13 amino acids. The CDR3 loop is CASSQTLDYGYTF. CDR3 sequence (DNA): TGTGCCAGCAGCCAAACGTTGGACTATGGCTACACCTTC.

This clone was recorded a few times. The genes are TRBV29-1 and TRBJ1-5; TRBD1 agrees at 10 bases. V trimming: 6 bases; J trimming: 6 bases; junction bases outside the gene matches: 2. Germline CDR1 is SQVTM and CDR2 is ANQGSEA. This CDR3 is built from 12 residues. The CDR3 sequence: CSVRTGGQPQHF. Here the CDR3 DNA reads TGCAGCGTACGGACAGGGGGTCAGCCCCAGCATTTT.

This chain uses TRBV28 with TRBJ1-2; 7 bases line up with TRBD1. CDR3 length: 13 residues. The V and J ends lost 6 bases and 6 bases, in that order; junction bases with no gene match: 7. Germline V lookup: CDR1 MDHEN, CDR2 SYDVKM. The CDR3 DNA reads as TGTGCCAGCAGGGGACAGTTTCAAGATGGCTACACCTTC. This codes for CASRGQFQDGYTF.

V is TRBV27 and J is TRBJ2-5; possibly TRBD1 for D (6 bases). The CDR3 sequence is 14 residues long. From germline, CDR1 is MNHEY and CDR2 SMNVEV (reference sequence). V was pared by 4 bases and J by 4 bases, with 13 bases between. DNA of the CDR3: TGTGCCAGCAGTTCATCAGGGGTCGGAGAGACCCAGTACTTC. As protein: CASSSSGVGETQYF.

The chain is built from TRBV10-2 and TRBJ2-1, with TRBD2 as a possible D gene (5 bases). Germline values: CDR1 WSHSY, CDR2 SAAADI. The V end was cut by 6 bases, the J end by 3 bases, with 15 bases between. This CDR3 spans 15 amino acids. This CDR3 is CASRTPEAGYNEQFF. CDR3 sequence (DNA): TGCGCCAGCAGGACGCCGGAGGCGGGCTACAATGAGCAGTTCTTC.

The rearrangement uses TRBV19 and TRBJ2-2; either TRBD1 or TRBD2 may fit D (5 bases each). The CDR3 loop spans 17 amino acids. Germline V CDR1 and CDR2: LNHDA, SQIVND (reference sequence). Trimming removed 2 bases from V and 2 bases from J, with 15 bases in between. CDR3 DNA sequence: TGTGCCAGTAGTATAAAGGCCAGGGACCTTAACACCGGGGAGCTGTTTTTT. This gives the protein CASSIKARDLNTGELFF.

A single count supports this clone. The chain uses TRBV25-1 and TRBJ2-7, with D uncertain. Germline-derived CDR1 and CDR2 are MGHDK and SYGVNS. This CDR3 spans 12 amino acids. The V end lost 6 bases, the J end lost 4 bases, and 10 bases lay between the germline ends. The CDR3 reads CASSPLGYEQYF. The CDR3 DNA reads as TGTGCCAGCAGCCCCCTGGGGTACGAGCAGTACTTC.

The V call is TRBV6-1, the J call TRBJ2-7; D is undetermined. V was pared by 2 bases and J by 4 bases, with 9 bases between. Per germline, CDR1 MNHNS and CDR2 SASEGT. CDR3 size: 13 residues. DNA for the CDR3: TGTGCCAGCAGTGAAAGGGCTCAGTACGAGCAGTACTTC. Its translation is CASSERAQYEQYF.

The rearrangement links TRBV6-6 to TRBJ1-5, with 11 nucleotides matching TRBD1. V was clipped by 5 bases and J by 0 bases; unmatched bases: 3. The CDR3 totals 16 residues. Per germline, CDR1 MNHNY and CDR2 SVGAGI (reference sequence). The CDR3 DNA follows: TGTGCCAGCAGTCGGGACAGGGGGTATAGCAATCAGCCCCAGCATTTT. Translation: CASSRDRGYSNQPQHF.

The chain carries TRBV5-4 and TRBJ1-2; 7 positions agree with TRBD1. This CDR3 comprises 14 residues. Looked up from germline, CDR1 is SGHNT and CDR2 is YYREEE (reference sequence). With 4 bases clipped from V and 4 bases from J, the junction kept 7 bases outside the gene matches. The CDR3 sequence: CASSDYRQGYGYTF. The CDR3 nucleotides read TGTGCCAGCAGCGACTATAGACAGGGCTATGGCTACACCTTC.

The rearrangement links TRBV9 to TRBJ2-1; D uncertain. The CDR3 is 14 residues long. CDR1 and CDR2 from the germline V gene are SGDLS and YYNGEE. With 4 bases removed from V and 10 bases from J, the gap between germline ends came to 18 bases. CDR3 in DNA: TGTGCCAGCAGCCCGTCCTTTAGGTCTCTAGAGCAGTTCTTC. Residues: CASSPSFRSLEQFF.

This clone has only one observation. The DNA of the CDR3 is TGTGCCAGTAGTATAGTAAGCTCTGGGGCCAACGTCCTGACTTTC. This translates into CASSIVSSGANVLTF. The chain has TRBV19 and TRBJ2-6; D is unclear. V was clipped by 1 base and J by 0 bases, with 4 bases between them. The CDR3 is 15 amino acids. Germline-derived CDR1 and CDR2 are LNHDA and SQIVND (reference sequence). Filled out from reference TRBV19 and TRBJ2-6, the complete variable domain reads DGGITQSPKYLFRKEGQNVTLSCEQNLNHDAMYWYRQDPGQGLRLIYYSQIVNDFQKGDIAEGYSVSREKKESFPLTVTSAQKNPTAFYLCASSIVSSGANVLTFGAGSRLTVL.

This chain connects TRBV1 to TRBJ1-5. TRBV1 counts as a pseudogene. CDR3 length equals 13 residues. The CDR3 region has the DNA TGCACCAGCAGCCCCTCAAGGTCTAAGCCCCAGCATTTT. Translation gives CTSSPSRSKPQHF.

This sequence joins TRBV5-4 and TRBJ1-1; D might be TRBD1 (5 bases). The CDR3 covers 15 residues. V was shortened by 1 base and J by 3 bases, with 13 bases between the two germline ends. CDR1 is SGHNT and CDR2 is YYREEE in the germline V gene (reference sequence). The CDR3 DNA is TGTGCCAGCAGCTTGAGGGCAGGGAGGGACACTGAAGCTTTCTTT. It specifies CASSLRAGRDTEAFF.

The V and J genes are TRBV5-1 and TRBJ1-2, with 12 bases aligning to TRBD1. Per the germline V gene, CDR1 is SGHRS and CDR2 is YFSETQ. The CDR3 is made up of 16 amino acids. Germline trimming cut 4 bases from V and 5 bases from J; bases unmatched to any gene: 9. CDR3 in DNA: TGCGCCAGCAGCAACGGGACAGGGGGCTCTTTTTATGGCTACACCTTC. Translating gives CASSNGTGGSFYGYTF.

The gene calls are TRBV29-1 and TRBJ2-1, with TRBD2 matching 8 bases. Germline CDR1 reads SQVTM; CDR2 reads ANQGSEA. With 0 bases clipped from V and 9 bases from J, the junction kept 10 bases outside the gene matches. The length of the CDR3 is 15 residues. CDR3 residues: CSVEDDRGGIGEQFF. CDR3 DNA: TGCAGCGTTGAAGACGATCGGGGGGGGATTGGTGAGCAGTTCTTC.

This clone was observed a few times. The chain has TRBV5-5 and TRBJ1-3; D is unclear. V dropped 2 bases and J dropped 0 bases, with 15 bases sitting between them. The germline V gene encodes CDR1 SGHKS and CDR2 YYEKEE (reference sequence). The CDR3 totals 17 residues. The CDR3 nucleotides read TGTGCCAGCAGCTTTGGTCATCGGGGTTTCTCTGGAAACACCATATATTTT. Translated, it gives CASSFGHRGFSGNTIYF. Full variable domain (rest looked up from reference TRBV5-5 and TRBJ1-3): DAGVTQSPTHLIKTRGQQVTLRCSPISGHKSVSWYQQVLGQGPQFIFQYYEKEERGRGNFPDRFSARQFPNYSSELNVNALLLGDSALYLCASSFGHRGFSGNTIYFGEGSWLTVV.

The CDR3 sequence: CASSKLAGAPNEQFF. In DNA form, the CDR3 reads TGTGCCAGCAGCAAACTAGCGGGGGCACCCAATGAGCAGTTCTTC. The chain links TRBV2 to TRBJ2-1; TRBD2 aligns across 11 bases. The CDR3 contains 15 residues. Looked up from germline, CDR1 is SNHLY and CDR2 is FYNNEI. V lost 6 bases, J lost 6 bases, and 7 bases stayed unmatched. Complete variable domain (other parts from reference TRBV2 and TRBJ2-1): EPEVTQTPSHQVTQMGQEVILRCVPISNHLYFYWYRQILGQKVEFLVSFYNNEISEKSEIFDDQFSVERPDGSNFTLKIRSTKLEDSAMYFCASSKLAGAPNEQFFGPGTRLTVL.

V and J are TRBV9 and TRBJ2-3; D is perhaps TRBD2 (5 bases). Trimming pared 3 bases from V and 1 base from J, leaving 12 bases between. Germline V gene data show CDR1 as SGDLS and CDR2 as YYNGEE. The CDR3 spans 15 residues. The CDR3 nucleotides read TGTGCCAGCAGCGATGGTAGCGTGGGCACAGATACGCAGTATTTT. Its translation: CASSDGSVGTDTQYF.

This clone was seen a few times. The chain recombines TRBV9 with TRBJ2-2, with 10 nucleotides matching TRBD1. This CDR3 has 15 amino acids. Germline V gives CDR1 SGDLS, CDR2 YYNGEE. Unmatched junction bases numbered 4, after V lost 3 bases and J lost 5 bases. The CDR3 sequence: CASSGDRGGTGELFF. Written as DNA, the CDR3 is TGTGCCAGCAGCGGGGACAGGGGAGGAACCGGGGAGCTGTTTTTT.

The J gene is TRBJ2-1, the V gene TRBV7-9; the match to TRBD1 covers 8 bases. Trimming at V came to 6 bases and at J to 6 bases, leaving 10 bases not matched to a gene. Germline V gives CDR1 SEHNR, CDR2 FQNEAQ (reference sequence). The CDR3 spans 15 residues. CDR3: CASRNRTGIINEQFF. In DNA, the CDR3 is TGTGCCAGCAGGAATAGGACAGGGATAATCAATGAGCAGTTCTTC.

This chain joins TRBV19 and TRBJ2-1, with 7 nucleotides matching TRBD1. Germline V gene sequence: CDR1 LNHDA, CDR2 SQIVND (reference sequence). The J segment lost 4 bases and the V segment lost 5 bases, leaving 8 bases of the junction unmatched. There are 15 residues in the CDR3. The CDR3, as DNA: TGTGCCAGTAGTCAAAACAGGGGCCCATACAATGAGCAGTTCTTC. This gives the protein CASSQNRGPYNEQFF.

The chain uses TRBV5-1 and TRBJ2-2; D is ambiguous. Germline V CDR1 and CDR2: SGHRS, YFSETQ. The length of the CDR3 is 12 residues. The V end lost 2 bases, the J end lost 6 bases, and 5 bases lay between the germline ends. This CDR3 is CASSFRAGELFF. The DNA for the CDR3 is TGCGCCAGCAGCTTTAGGGCCGGGGAGCTGTTTTTT.

J is TRBJ2-5 and V is TRBV7-6; possible D gene TRBD2, 7 bases. The CDR3 has 16 residues. The V gene lost 1 base and the J gene lost 2 bases, with 14 bases spanning the gap. Germline loops: CDR1 SGHVS, CDR2 FNYEAQ. The CDR3 nucleotides read TGTGCCAGCAGCTTAGAAGCAGGGAGGGGGCAAGAGACCCAGTACTTC. Residues: CASSLEAGRGQETQYF.